This TCR beta chain derives from a study of blood T cell repertoires in COVID-19. Study summary: T cells, B-cell-depleted T cells, or PBMCs provided the cDNA or gDNA that served as material.

This clone occurred a few times. This CDR3 spans 13 amino acids. Germline V gene data show CDR1 as SNHLY and CDR2 as FYNNEI. J gave up 8 bases and V 11 bases, and 9 bases lay outside the gene matches. Participants reported their clinical history, and cohort assignment relied on those reports. Here immunoSEQ multiplex PCR was the method, and the copy in TCRdb shows in-frame clones only, minus some. The sample records about 250,000 clones, around 84% being singletons. The sequence came from a man aged 35 to 55 who had recovered from COVID-19. The sequenced sample consisted of PBMCs or T cells enriched from blood (not recorded which). V and J are TRBV2 and TRBJ1-4; 9 nucleotides line up with TRBD1. The DNA for the CDR3 is TGTGCCTTTCGGACAGGGGAGGAAGAAAAACTGTTTTTT. Translated: CAFRTGEEEKLFF.